This TCR beta chain was profiled in a study of T-cell memory formation after mild COVID-19. Study in general: Clusters of TCRs were largely donor specific.

This clonotype was observed many times. 5'RACE, which relied on constant-segment primers, yielded TCR alpha and TCR beta cDNA libraries carrying sample barcodes and UMIs. TCRdb ran MiXCR on the 5' RACE reads and lists one entry per CDR3 protein. The data show about 440,000 distinct CDR3 sequences, about 20% seen once. Trimming took 0 bases from V and 13 from J, leaving 15 bases between them. Germline CDR1 is MNHEY and CDR2 is SVGEGT. This CDR3 contains 13 residues. Sequenced: PBMCs or a T cell subset sorted from them (not recorded which). The rearrangement links TRBV6-2 or TRBV6-3 to TRBJ2-5; D is ambiguous. This receptor was obtained from an adult woman who had mild COVID-19 (a few samples of this study predate the infection). Cell type and time point are not known. CDR3 sequence reads: CASSYSELLPRYF. The CDR3, as DNA: TGTGCCAGCAGTTACTCGGAACTCCTACCCCGGTACTTC.